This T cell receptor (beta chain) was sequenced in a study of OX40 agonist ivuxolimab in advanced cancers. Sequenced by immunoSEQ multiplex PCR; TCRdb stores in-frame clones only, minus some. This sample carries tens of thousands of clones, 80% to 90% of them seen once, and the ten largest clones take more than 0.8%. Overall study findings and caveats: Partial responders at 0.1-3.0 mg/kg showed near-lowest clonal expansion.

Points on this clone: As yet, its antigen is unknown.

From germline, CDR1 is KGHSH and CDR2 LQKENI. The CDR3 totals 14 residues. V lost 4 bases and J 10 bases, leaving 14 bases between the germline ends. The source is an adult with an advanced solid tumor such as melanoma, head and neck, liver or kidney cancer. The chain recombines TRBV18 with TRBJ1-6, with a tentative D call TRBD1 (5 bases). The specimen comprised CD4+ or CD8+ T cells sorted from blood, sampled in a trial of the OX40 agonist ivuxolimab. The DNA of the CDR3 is TGTGCCAGCTCACAACAGGAGAGTGGGTCACCCCTCCACTTT. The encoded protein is CASSQQESGSPLHF. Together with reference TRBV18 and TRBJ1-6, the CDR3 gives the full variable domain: NAGVMQNPRHLVRRRGQEARLRCSPMKGHSHVYWYRQLPEEGLKFMVYLQKENIIDESGMPKERFSAEFPKEGPSILRIQQVVRGDSAAYFCASSQQESGSPLHFGNGTRLTVT.